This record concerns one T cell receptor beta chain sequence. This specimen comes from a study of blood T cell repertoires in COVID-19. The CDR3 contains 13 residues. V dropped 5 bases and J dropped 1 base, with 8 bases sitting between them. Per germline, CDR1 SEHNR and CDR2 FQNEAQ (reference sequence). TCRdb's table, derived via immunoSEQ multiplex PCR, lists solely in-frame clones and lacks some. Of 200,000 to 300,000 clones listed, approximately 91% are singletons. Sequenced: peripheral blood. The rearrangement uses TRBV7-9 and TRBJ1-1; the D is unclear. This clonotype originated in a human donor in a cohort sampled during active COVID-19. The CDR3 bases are TGTGCCAGCAGCCCCCCCTCGAACACTGAAGCTTTCTTT. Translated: CASSPPSNTEAFF. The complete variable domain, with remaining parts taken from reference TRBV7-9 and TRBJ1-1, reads DTGVSQNPRHKITKRGQNVTFRCDPISEHNRLYWYRQTLGQGPEFLTYFQNEAQLEKSRLLSDRFSAERPKGSFSTLEIQRTEQGDSAMYLCASSPPSNTEAFFGQGTRLTVV.